The 29 T cell receptor beta chains below were found in one sample sequenced in a study of neoadjuvant anti-PD-1 for oral cavity cancer. Profiled with immunoSEQ multiplex PCR; TCRdb holds only in-frame clones, not every one. The sample holds over 65,000 clones; about 88% are singletons and the top ten take nearly 3.5%. Noted time point: after neoadjuvant nivolumab, at surgical resection. The sequenced sample was PBMCs, obtained after nivolumab (anti-PD-1) treatment. The receptors come from a person aged 40 to 85 with oral cavity squamous cell carcinoma.

This chain uses TRBV6-6 with TRBJ2-3; D call uncertain. CDR1 and CDR2 from the germline V gene are MNHNY and SVGAGI (reference sequence). This CDR3 region has 15 residues. Trimming removed 7 bases from V and 2 bases from J, with 16 bases in between. Here the CDR3 reads CASTDRAIVTDTQYF. The CDR3 bases are TGTGCCAGCACCGACCGGGCCATAGTCACAGATACGCAGTATTTT.

The chain combines TRBV4-1 with TRBJ1-2; D may be TRBD1 (5 bases). V was clipped by 4 bases and J by 4 bases, with 16 bases between them. The CDR3 runs to 15 residues. Germline-derived CDR1 and CDR2 are MGHRA and YSYEKL. In nucleotides, the CDR3 is TGCGCCAGCAGCCCGGTAGAAAAGGGGACCTATGGCTACACCTTC. Translation gives CASSPVEKGTYGYTF.

V is TRBV7-8 and J is TRBJ2-3; 7 nucleotides match TRBD2. Trimming removed 4 bases from V and 0 bases from J; junction bases left unmatched: 4. From germline, CDR1 is SGHVS and CDR2 FQNEAQ. The CDR3 extends over 15 amino acids. CDR3 loop: CASSSQRGSTDTQYF. In DNA, the CDR3 is TGTGCCAGCAGCTCTCAGCGGGGAAGCACAGATACGCAGTATTTT.

In this sample, this clone turned up a few times. The genes are TRBV2 and TRBJ2-3, with D possibly TRBD2 on 6 matching bases. CDR3 size: 13 residues. Trimming stripped 6 bases from V and 5 bases from J, with 12 bases between. Germline V gene data show CDR1 as SNHLY and CDR2 as FYNNEI. The CDR3 nucleotides read TGTGCCAGCAGAGACGATAGCGGAGATACGCAGTATTTT. Translation: CASRDDSGDTQYF.

The V and J genes are TRBV19 and TRBJ1-4, with D unresolved. This CDR3 comprises 19 residues. Deletions cut 6 bases from V and 2 bases from J, with 25 bases between. The germline V gene encodes CDR1 LNHDA and CDR2 SQIVND (reference sequence). The chain's CDR3 is CASSPLGPAQVATNEKLFF. Written as DNA, the CDR3 is TGTGCCAGTAGCCCCCTCGGGCCGGCCCAAGTTGCGACTAATGAAAAACTGTTTTTT.

V is TRBV11-2 and J is TRBJ2-7; D uncertain. CDR1 and CDR2 from the germline V gene are SGHAT and FQNNGV. V lost 2 bases to trimming and J lost 3 bases, with 11 bases between them. The CDR3 loop spans 14 amino acids. The CDR3 sequence is CASSLWGIGYEQYF. Here the CDR3 DNA reads TGTGCCAGCAGCTTATGGGGAATAGGCTACGAGCAGTACTTC.

This clone has more than one count but fewer than ten. The chain employs TRBV28 and TRBJ2-5, with TRBD1 matching 8 bases. The CDR3 runs 16 residues. V shed 1 base and J 2 bases; nucleotides not matched to a gene: 6. CDR1 MDHEN and CDR2 SYDVKM come from the germline V gene. CDR3 region: CASSLLAQGAQETQYF. DNA for the CDR3: TGTGCCAGCAGTTTATTAGCCCAGGGGGCTCAAGAGACCCAGTACTTC.

The J gene is TRBJ2-2, the V gene TRBV27, with TRBD1 matching 7 bases. The CDR3 has 14 amino acids. Germline V gene data show CDR1 as MNHEY and CDR2 as SMNVEV (reference sequence). Trimming took 4 bases from V and 5 from J; bases not matched to a gene: 4. The CDR3 loop reads CASSWTGLTGELFF. CDR3 DNA: TGTGCCAGCAGTTGGACAGGACTTACCGGGGAGCTGTTTTTT.

The chain employs TRBV5-8 and TRBJ2-5; D might be TRBD2 (5 bases). CDR3 length: 17 residues. CDR1 SGHTS and CDR2 YDEGEE come from the germline V gene. Trimming stripped 2 bases from V and 2 bases from J, with 19 bases between. The CDR3 DNA is TGTGCCAGCAGCTTCCCCGGACTCAGTGAGGTTCAAGAGACCCAGTACTTC. Protein sequence: CASSFPGLSEVQETQYF.

V and J are TRBV6-4 and TRBJ2-7, with a possible D match to TRBD2 (6 bases). Germline V gene lookup returns CDR1 MRHNA and CDR2 SNTAGT. This CDR3 has 15 residues. Deletions cut 8 bases from V and 4 bases from J, with 21 bases between. CDR3 sequence: CASGGKGKGHYEQYF. The CDR3 DNA reads as TGTGCCAGCGGGGGGAAGGGAAAGGGGCATTACGAGCAGTACTTC.

There are a few counts of this clone. This chain links TRBV7-9 with TRBJ1-2; D is possibly TRBD1 (5 bases). The V gene's germline CDR1 is SEHNR and CDR2 FQNEAQ (reference sequence). Trimming cost V 4 bases and J 7 bases, with 13 bases left between them. The CDR3 is 13 residues long. CDR3 amino acids: CASSSTGEVGYTF. Written as DNA, the CDR3 is TGTGCCAGCAGCTCAACAGGCGAGGTTGGCTACACCTTC.

The chain joins TRBV5-3 to TRBJ2-2; the D is unclear. TRBV5-3 is an open reading frame, and its role is uncertain. The CDR3 covers 15 residues. Trimming left V 2 bases short and J 4 bases short, with 12 bases between. In nucleotides, the CDR3 is TGTGCCAGAAGCTTTGGGCTCCAGAGCACCGGGGAGCTGTTTTTT. Protein sequence: CARSFGLQSTGELFF.

The chain recombines TRBV7-8 with TRBJ2-7; TRBD2 is a possible D gene (6 bases). Germline loops: CDR1 SGHVS, CDR2 FQNEAQ. The V gene lost 1 base and the J gene lost 3 bases, with 13 bases spanning the gap. The CDR3 extends over 15 amino acids. CDR3 nucleotide sequence: TGTGCCAGCAGCTTAGAACGGGAGTCCTTCTACGAGCAGTACTTC. As protein: CASSLERESFYEQYF. Full variable domain (remainder filled in from reference TRBV7-8 and TRBJ2-7): GAGVSQSPRYKVAKRGQDVALRCDPISGHVSLFWYQQALGQGPEFLTYFQNEAQLDKSGLPSDRFFAERPEGSVSTLKIQRTQQEDSAVYLCASSLERESFYEQYFGPGTRLTVT.

The J gene is TRBJ2-1, the V gene TRBV18; TRBD2 matches at 8 bases. This CDR3 contains 16 residues. Trimming removed 2 bases from V and 5 bases from J; junction bases left unmatched: 8. The germline gives CDR1 KGHSH, CDR2 LQKENI. CDR3 region: CASSPLLAGLNNEQFF. The CDR3 DNA is TGTGCCAGCTCACCATTGTTAGCGGGATTGAACAATGAGCAGTTCTTC.

This rearrangement joins TRBV19 to TRBJ2-1; 7 nucleotides agree with TRBD2. Germline V gene data show CDR1 as LNHDA and CDR2 as SQIVND (reference sequence). Trimming cost V 2 bases and J 7 bases; bases outside gene matches: 11. The CDR3 spans 16 residues. Here the CDR3 DNA reads TGTGCCAGTAGTATACGCCGGGGCGGGAGAGGGAATGAGCAGTTCTTC. Translated, it gives CASSIRRGGRGNEQFF.

The chain has TRBV5-1 and TRBJ2-2, with unresolved D. Deletions cut 4 bases from V and 6 bases from J, with 10 bases between. The CDR3 has 13 residues. CDR1 is SGHRS, CDR2 YFSETQ, per germline. The CDR3 region is CASSPFAAGELFF. The CDR3 bases are TGCGCCAGCAGCCCATTTGCGGCCGGGGAGCTGTTTTTT. Full variable domain (missing parts from reference TRBV5-1 and TRBJ2-2): KAGVTQTPRYLIKTRGQQVTLSCSPISGHRSVSWYQQTPGQGLQFLFEYFSETQRNKGNFPGRFSGRQFSNSRSEMNVSTLELGDSALYLCASSPFAAGELFFGEGSRLTVL.

J is TRBJ2-1 and V is TRBV2, with D possibly TRBD1 on 5 matching bases. V lost 2 bases and J 8 bases, leaving 19 bases between the germline ends. Germline loops: CDR1 SNHLY, CDR2 FYNNEI. This CDR3 has 16 amino acids. DNA for the CDR3: TGTGCCAGCAGTGAAACTCAGGGATTGGGATCGGATGAGCAGTTCTTC. It is translated as CASSETQGLGSDEQFF. Filled out from reference TRBV2 and TRBJ2-1, the complete variable domain reads EPEVTQTPSHQVTQMGQEVILRCVPISNHLYFYWYRQILGQKVEFLVSFYNNEISEKSEIFDDQFSVERPDGSNFTLKIRSTKLEDSAMYFCASSETQGLGSDEQFFGPGTRLTVL.

Only a few counts were recorded for this clone. V usage is TRBV19 and J usage is TRBJ1-5, with 10 bases aligning to TRBD1. This CDR3 is 14 amino acids long. V was clipped by 9 bases and J by 0 bases; unmatched bases: 2. Germline loops: CDR1 LNHDA, CDR2 SQIVND (reference sequence). The CDR3 reads CASRQGASNQPQHF. The CDR3 nucleotides read TGTGCCAGCCGACAGGGGGCTAGCAATCAGCCCCAGCATTTT.

The J gene is TRBJ1-5, the V gene TRBV11-2, with TRBD1 identical over 9 bases. This CDR3 is built from 14 residues. The germline CDR1 and CDR2 sequences are SGHAT and FQNNGV. V shed 4 bases and J 6 bases; nucleotides not matched to a gene: 4. CDR3 coding DNA: TGTGCCAGCAGCTCGGGACAGGGCGGTCAGCCCCAGCATTTT. The encoded protein is CASSSGQGGQPQHF.

V gene TRBV5-1 combines with J gene TRBJ2-7; the D call may be TRBD1 or TRBD2 (5 bases each). Trimming removed 2 bases from V and 7 bases from J, with 16 bases in between. This CDR3 region has 14 residues. Germline assignment: CDR1 SGHRS and CDR2 YFSETQ. The CDR3 protein is CASSLPGPFSEQYF. Written as DNA, the CDR3 is TGCGCCAGCAGCTTACCGGGACCGTTCTCGGAGCAGTACTTC.

J is TRBJ1-2 and V is TRBV29-1; the D is unclear. The CDR3 runs to 11 residues. The V gene's germline CDR1 is SQVTM and CDR2 ANQGSEA. V was shortened by 7 bases and J by 0 bases, with 6 bases between the two germline ends. Here the CDR3 reads CSGGSNYGYTF. CDR3 sequence (DNA): TGCAGCGGGGGTTCTAACTATGGCTACACCTTC. Full variable domain (remainder filled in from reference TRBV29-1 and TRBJ1-2): SAVISQKPSRDICQRGTSLTIQCQVDSQVTMMFWYRQQPGQSLTLIATANQGSEATYESGFVIDKFPISRPNLTFSTLTVSNMSPEDSSIYLCSGGSNYGYTFGSGTRLTVV.

The J gene is TRBJ2-7, the V gene TRBV28; the D gene is possibly TRBD2 (6 bases). This CDR3 region has 15 residues. V lost 4 bases and J lost 0, with 13 bases in between. From germline, CDR1 is MDHEN and CDR2 SYDVKM. The CDR3, as DNA: TGTGCCAGCAGTTCCTTGGGGGGAAACTCCTACGAGCAGTACTTC. It yields the protein CASSSLGGNSYEQYF.

J is TRBJ1-1 and V is TRBV20-1; no definite D call. CDR3 size: 11 residues. Germline CDR1 and CDR2: DFQATT and SNEGSKA (reference sequence). V dropped 5 bases and J dropped 7 bases, with 11 bases sitting between them. The CDR3 coding sequence is TGCAGTGCTTCGGGTGGGTTTGAAGCTTTCTTT. As protein: CSASGGFEAFF.

This sequence joins TRBV19 and TRBJ1-5; 7 bases align to TRBD1. After removal of 3 bases from V and 5 bases from J, the junction contained 7 bases not matched to a gene. The CDR3 contains 15 residues. CDR1 is LNHDA, CDR2 SQIVND, per germline (reference sequence). The CDR3 region is CASSIRTGEYQPQHF. Here the CDR3 DNA reads TGTGCCAGTAGTATTAGAACAGGGGAGTATCAGCCCCAGCATTTT. The whole variable domain, filled in from reference TRBV19 and TRBJ1-5, reads DGGITQSPKYLFRKEGQNVTLSCEQNLNHDAMYWYRQDPGQGLRLIYYSQIVNDFQKGDIAEGYSVSREKKESFPLTVTSAQKNPTAFYLCASSIRTGEYQPQHFGDGTRLSIL.

The gene calls are TRBV6-5 and TRBJ2-1, with 9 bases fitting TRBD2. This CDR3 region has 15 residues. The trim removed 6 bases at V and 2 bases at J, leaving 5 bases unmatched. Per the germline V gene, CDR1 is MNHEY and CDR2 is SVGAGI. The CDR3 spells CASRATSGPYNEQFF. DNA for the CDR3: TGTGCCAGCAGGGCGACTAGCGGTCCCTACAATGAGCAGTTCTTC.

The DNA of the CDR3 is TGCGCCAGCAGCTTTCAAGCTGACAATGAGCAGTTCTTC. Its translation is CASSFQADNEQFF. The V and J genes are TRBV5-1 and TRBJ2-1; D ambiguous. Deletions cut 2 bases from V and 5 bases from J, with 8 bases between. Germline-derived CDR1 and CDR2 are SGHRS and YFSETQ. CDR3 size: 13 residues.

V gene TRBV7-8 combines with J gene TRBJ1-1, with 7 positions matching TRBD1. V dropped 6 bases and J dropped 1; count of bases not matched to a gene: 14. This CDR3 spans 17 amino acids. CDR1 and CDR2 (germline): SGHVS, FQNEAQ. CDR3 protein: CASRTAPGTEENTEAFF. In DNA form, the CDR3 reads TGTGCCAGCAGAACCGCGCCCGGGACAGAAGAGAACACTGAAGCTTTCTTT.

The gene calls are TRBV2 and TRBJ2-1; weak D call: TRBD2 (6 bases). From germline, CDR1 is SNHLY and CDR2 FYNNEI. The CDR3 contains 14 residues. Trimming shortened V by 0 bases and J by 4 bases, and 7 bases separated the two germline ends. CDR3: CASSEAGGYNEQFF. The CDR3 DNA is TGTGCCAGCAGTGAAGCGGGAGGTTACAATGAGCAGTTCTTC.

The V call is TRBV10-1, the J call TRBJ2-7, with 8 bases that match TRBD2. The CDR3 runs 13 residues. The V and J ends lost 7 bases and 5 bases, in that order; junction bases with no gene match: 7. Germline V gene data show CDR1 as WNHNN and CDR2 as SYGVQD (reference sequence). This CDR3 is CASIVGTRNEQYF. The CDR3 nucleotides read TGCGCCAGCATTGTTGGGACTAGGAACGAGCAGTACTTC.